Shown below are 5 T cell receptor beta chains from a single sample sequenced in a study of blood T cell repertoires in COVID-19 (dated by TCRdb to 2020 to 2022). Library construction relied on the immunoSEQ multiplex PCR assay. The table comes from immuneACCESS by way of TCRdb, which keeps in-frame sequences with V and J called. Part of the clones is missing from these tables; in studies checked, under half for an unresolved V gene and the rest for unknown reasons. This sample is represented by 250,000 or so clones; 84% of them were singletons. 1.5% to 1.7% of the sample lies in the top ten. Sequencing used peripheral blood. These TCRs come from a woman aged 40 to 50 who had recovered from COVID-19.

V and J are TRBV3-1 (or the pseudogene TRBV3-2) and TRBJ1-1; no definite D call. Trimming took off 4 bases at V and 5 bases at J, with 14 bases between the two ends. CDR1 is LGHDT, CDR2 YNNKEL, per germline (reference sequence). This CDR3 comprises 14 residues. The CDR3 coding sequence is TGTGCCAGCAGCCCGGCGCACTCGGGGACTGAAGCTTTCTTT. The encoded protein is CASSPAHSGTEAFF.

The V and J genes are TRBV30 and TRBJ2-2; TRBD2 might be the D (5 bases). The CDR3 loop spans 13 amino acids. The V and J ends lost 0 bases and 7 bases respectively, with 9 bases between them. CDR1 is GTSNPN, CDR2 SVGIG, per germline (reference sequence). The CDR3 nucleotides are TGTGCCTGGAGTGTACGGGGAAGCGGGGAGCTGTTTTTT. Protein product: CAWSVRGSGELFF.

V usage is TRBV16 and J usage is TRBJ1-4, with D possibly matching TRBD1 (5 bases). The germline gives CDR1 KGHSY, CDR2 FQNENV. This CDR3 spans 15 amino acids. Trimming left V 0 bases short and J 6 bases short, with 11 bases between. This CDR3 is CASSQSVTVYEKLFF. The CDR3 nucleotides are TGTGCCAGCAGCCAATCAGTGACAGTATATGAAAAACTGTTTTTT.

This clone has a single count. The chain links TRBV9 to TRBJ2-5; possibly TRBD2 for D (5 bases). Per the germline V gene, CDR1 is SGDLS and CDR2 is YYNGEE. V gave up 3 bases and J gave up 5 bases, with 5 bases separating them. The CDR3 has 11 residues. CDR3 in DNA: TGTGCCAGCAGCGGAGGGGAGACCCAGTACTTC. Its protein is CASSGGETQYF.

This chain connects TRBV3-1 (or the pseudogene TRBV3-2) to TRBJ1-5; weak D call: TRBD1 (5 bases). This CDR3 is 13 amino acids long. Trimming removed 1 base at V and 6 bases at J, with 7 bases between. The germline gives CDR1 LGHDT, CDR2 YNNKEL (reference sequence). CDR3 protein: CASSQAGIQPQHF. Written as DNA, the CDR3 is TGTGCCAGCAGCCAAGCAGGGATTCAGCCCCAGCATTTT.